These 24 T cell receptor beta chains came from one sample sequenced in a study of neoadjuvant anti-PD-1 for oral cavity cancer. Time point of the sample: after neoadjuvant nivolumab, at surgical resection. Produced via immunoSEQ multiplex PCR; TCRdb's table is partial and in-frame only. The table has 73,000 or so clones, approximately 81% seen once. Specimen: PBMCs, collected after nivolumab (anti-PD-1) treatment. The source is a person between 40 and 85 years old with oral cavity squamous cell carcinoma.

The V call is TRBV7-8, the J call TRBJ1-5; maybe TRBD1 (6 bases). Between the trimmed V and J ends, which lost 6 bases and 5 bases, there was a span of 17 bases. Germline V gene data show CDR1 as SGHVS and CDR2 as FQNEAQ. This CDR3 is 15 amino acids long. The CDR3 DNA is TGTGCCAGCAGGCGGGAGGGGGGGCGAGATCAGCCCCAGCATTTT. Amino acid sequence: CASRREGGRDQPQHF.

The chain employs TRBV7-3 and TRBJ2-1, with D unresolved. This CDR3 is 13 amino acids long. V shed 2 bases and J shed 9 bases, with 11 bases lying between them. Germline values: CDR1 SGHTA, CDR2 FQGTGA. The CDR3 is CASSLPALGEQFF. CDR3 bases: TGTGCCAGCAGCTTACCGGCCCTGGGTGAGCAGTTCTTC.

The CDR3 DNA reads as TGCGCCAGCACCCAAAGACTAAGTAGCAATCAGCCCCAGCATTTT. This sequence encodes CASTQRLSSNQPQHF. This chain connects TRBV10-2 to TRBJ1-5; D gene ambiguous. The CDR3 sequence is 15 residues long. Deletions cut 7 bases from V and 0 bases from J, with 13 bases between. Germline CDR1 and CDR2: WSHSY and SAAADI.

The rearrangement links TRBV19 to TRBJ2-1, with TRBD2 matching 8 bases. Germline assignment: CDR1 LNHDA and CDR2 SQIVND (reference sequence). The length of the CDR3 is 16 residues. J was trimmed by 0 bases and V by 4 bases; bases with no gene match: 5. The CDR3, as DNA: TGTGCCAGTAGTAGCGGGAGGCCGAGCTCCTACAATGAGCAGTTCTTC. Translation gives CASSSGRPSSYNEQFF.

This clone occurred a few times. The gene calls are TRBV29-1 and TRBJ2-1, with D uncertain. CDR3 size: 15 residues. Trimming removed 5 bases at V and 0 bases at J, with 14 bases between. Per germline, CDR1 SQVTM and CDR2 ANQGSEA. CDR3 bases: TGCAGCGTTCCCGACTCCCGGAGCTCCTACAATGAGCAGTTCTTC. The encoded protein is CSVPDSRSSYNEQFF.

The J gene is TRBJ2-4, the V gene TRBV4-1, with TRBD1 as a possible D gene (5 bases). The V and J ends lost 4 bases and 3 bases respectively, with 16 bases between them. The CDR3 is made up of 16 amino acids. CDR1 is MGHRA, CDR2 YSYEKL, per germline. The CDR3 spells CASSRIPQGDKNIQYF. Here the CDR3 DNA reads TGCGCCAGCAGCCGTATACCCCAAGGGGACAAAAACATTCAGTACTTC.

This chain links TRBV19 with TRBJ2-7, with D perhaps matching TRBD1 or TRBD2 (5 bases each). The CDR3 runs 15 residues. V was shortened by 5 bases and J by 0 bases, with 14 bases between the two germline ends. Germline V gene data show CDR1 as LNHDA and CDR2 as SQIVND (reference sequence). The CDR3 sequence: CASSPQGRDSYEQYF. The CDR3 DNA reads as TGTGCCAGTAGTCCCCAGGGACGTGACTCCTACGAGCAGTACTTC. The complete variable domain, with remaining parts taken from reference TRBV19 and TRBJ2-7, reads DGGITQSPKYLFRKEGQNVTLSCEQNLNHDAMYWYRQDPGQGLRLIYYSQIVNDFQKGDIAEGYSVSREKKESFPLTVTSAQKNPTAFYLCASSPQGRDSYEQYFGPGTRLTVT.

J is TRBJ1-3 and V is TRBV2, with 9 bases aligning to TRBD1. This CDR3 region has 17 residues. Trimming removed 7 bases from V and 2 bases from J; junction bases left unmatched: 12. Germline V gene data show CDR1 as SNHLY and CDR2 as FYNNEI. CDR3 coding DNA: TGTGCCAGCAAGGGAGGGTGGACAGGGGAAACTGGAAACACCATATATTTT. This codes for CASKGGWTGETGNTIYF.

The count of this clone is one. The chain couples TRBV6-5 to TRBJ2-1; D not certain. V lost 6 bases, J lost 8 bases, and 14 bases lay in between. This CDR3 spans 13 amino acids. The V gene's germline CDR1 is MNHEY and CDR2 SVGAGI. CDR3 sequence (DNA): TGTGCCAGCAGCAACCCCTCACGGCATGAGCAGTTCTTC. Translating gives CASSNPSRHEQFF.

CDR3 coding DNA: TGTGCCTGGAGGGGGAGCAACACTGAAGCTTTCTTT. Its translation is CAWRGSNTEAFF. V gene TRBV30 combines with J gene TRBJ1-1; D is unclear. CDR1 GTSNPN and CDR2 SVGIG come from the germline V gene (reference sequence). The CDR3 runs 12 residues. V lost 3 bases and J lost 2, with 7 bases in between.

The chain carries TRBV19 and TRBJ1-2; D might be TRBD1 (5 bases). Germline CDR1 and CDR2: LNHDA and SQIVND (reference sequence). The CDR3 contains 14 residues. V shed 1 base and J shed 7 bases, with 13 bases lying between them. CDR3 sequence reads: CASSIGPGQRGYTF. CDR3 coding DNA: TGTGCCAGTAGTATAGGCCCAGGGCAGCGTGGCTACACCTTC.

This chain joins TRBV6-5 and TRBJ2-2; no reliable D call. V dropped 2 bases and J dropped 5 bases, with 3 bases sitting between them. Germline CDR1 is MNHEY and CDR2 is SVGAGI. This CDR3 has 12 residues. The CDR3 DNA follows: TGTGCCAGCAGTTACCCTACCGGGGAGCTGTTTTTT. It is translated as CASSYPTGELFF.

The chain employs TRBV2 and TRBJ2-7; D call uncertain. The CDR3 sequence is 12 residues long. Deletions cut 6 bases from V and 7 bases from J, with 13 bases between. Germline V gene lookup returns CDR1 SNHLY and CDR2 FYNNEI. The CDR3 here is CASSGRFEEQYF. CDR3 DNA: TGTGCCAGCAGCGGACGGTTCGAAGAGCAGTACTTC.

This clone was counted a few times. The chain is built from TRBV7-2 and TRBJ2-5; no reliable D call. CDR1 SGHTA and CDR2 FQGNSA come from the germline V gene. This CDR3 region has 13 residues. V shed 3 bases and J shed 9 bases, with 14 bases lying between them. CDR3 protein: CASSLQRAEAQYF. The CDR3 DNA follows: TGTGCCAGCAGCTTGCAAAGGGCCGAGGCCCAGTACTTC.

This chain connects TRBV5-4 to TRBJ2-3; tentatively, D is TRBD2 (5 bases). The CDR3 is 16 amino acids. Between the trimmed V and J ends, which lost 1 base and 2 bases, there was a span of 14 bases. Per germline, CDR1 SGHNT and CDR2 YYREEE (reference sequence). The CDR3 loop is CASSLTAGRYTDTQYF. The CDR3 bases are TGTGCCAGCAGCTTGACGGCGGGCCGATACACAGATACGCAGTATTTT.

V usage is TRBV19 and J usage is TRBJ2-3; 12 nucleotides agree with TRBD2. Trimming took 6 bases from V and 5 from J; bases not matched to a gene: 6. This CDR3 has 15 residues. The germline CDR1 and CDR2 sequences are LNHDA and SQIVND (reference sequence). The CDR3 sequence: CASRRLAGEGDTQYF. The CDR3 region has the DNA TGTGCCAGTAGGAGACTAGCGGGAGAAGGAGATACGCAGTATTTT.

The gene calls are TRBV2 and TRBJ1-5, with D perhaps matching TRBD1 (5 bases). The CDR3 loop spans 15 amino acids. V lost 3 bases to trimming and J lost 0 bases, with 9 bases between them. Germline V lookup: CDR1 SNHLY, CDR2 FYNNEI. CDR3 in amino acids: CASSDVGLSNQPQHF. The CDR3 bases are TGTGCCAGCAGTGACGTGGGGCTTAGCAATCAGCCCCAGCATTTT.

The rearrangement links TRBV11-2 to TRBJ2-2; no clear D gene. Germline V gene data show CDR1 as SGHAT and CDR2 as FQNNGV. The CDR3 consists of 14 residues. The V and J ends lost 4 bases and 1 base respectively, with 7 bases between them. The CDR3 nucleotides read TGTGCCAGCAGCTACCGACAGAACACCGGGGAGCTGTTTTTT. Protein sequence: CASSYRQNTGELFF. Complete variable domain (other parts from reference TRBV11-2 and TRBJ2-2): EAGVAQSPRYKIIEKRQSVAFWCNPISGHATLYWYQQILGQGPKLLIQFQNNGVVDDSQLPKDRFSAERLKGVDSTLKIQPAKLEDSAVYLCASSYRQNTGELFFGEGSRLTVL.

The rearrangement uses TRBV27 and TRBJ1-2, with D possibly TRBD1 on 6 matching bases. The ends were cut back, 6 bases at V and 4 bases at J, with 15 bases in the middle. CDR1 is MNHEY, CDR2 SMNVEV, per germline (reference sequence). The CDR3 is 14 residues long. CDR3 sequence: CASSLTQGFYGYTF. The CDR3 bases are TGTGCCAGCAGCCTCACACAGGGATTCTATGGCTACACCTTC.

The chain is built from TRBV7-3 and TRBJ2-3, with TRBD2 as a possible D gene (5 bases). CDR1 is SGHTA, CDR2 FQGTGA, per germline. The CDR3 covers 15 residues. V was pared by 5 bases and J by 2 bases, with 14 bases between. As DNA, the CDR3 is TGTGCCAGCAGCCTCGCCGGACTGAACACAGATACGCAGTATTTT. Protein product: CASSLAGLNTDTQYF.

This chain uses TRBV19 with TRBJ1-1; TRBD1 might be the D (6 bases). The V gene's germline CDR1 is LNHDA and CDR2 SQIVND (reference sequence). V was pared by 4 bases and J by 6 bases, with 12 bases between. This CDR3 is built from 13 residues. The CDR3 protein is CASSTQGRSEAFF. The DNA for the CDR3 is TGTGCCAGTAGTACCCAGGGGAGGTCTGAAGCTTTCTTT.

The J gene is TRBJ1-1, the V gene TRBV29-1; maybe TRBD1 (6 bases). Trimming cost V 8 bases and J 1 base, with 14 bases left between them. The length of the CDR3 is 13 residues. The germline gives CDR1 SQVTM, CDR2 ANQGSEA. The DNA for the CDR3 is TGCAGCATCATACAGGGAACGAACACTGAAGCTTTCTTT. It is translated as CSIIQGTNTEAFF. Full variable domain (rest looked up from reference TRBV29-1 and TRBJ1-1): SAVISQKPSRDICQRGTSLTIQCQVDSQVTMMFWYRQQPGQSLTLIATANQGSEATYESGFVIDKFPISRPNLTFSTLTVSNMSPEDSSIYLCSIIQGTNTEAFFGQGTRLTVV.

This chain uses TRBV27 with TRBJ2-7, with TRBD2 matching over 8 bases. The CDR3 has 13 amino acids. The V segment lost 5 bases and the J segment 4 bases; nucleotides outside the gene matches: 4. Germline V gene lookup returns CDR1 MNHEY and CDR2 SMNVEV (reference sequence). As DNA, the CDR3 is TGTGCCAGCAGTGCCGGACTAGCATACGAGCAGTACTTC. Translating it yields CASSAGLAYEQYF.

J is TRBJ2-1 and V is TRBV15, with D possibly being TRBD1 (6 bases). Trimming left V 2 bases short and J 5 bases short, with 19 bases between. From germline, CDR1 is LNHNV and CDR2 YYDKDF (reference sequence). The CDR3 runs to 17 residues. CDR3 nucleotide sequence: TGTGCCACCAGCAGAACCAAGGGGGAAGGACGGGACAATGAGCAGTTCTTC. It specifies CATSRTKGEGRDNEQFF.